The rows below give T cell receptor beta chains drawn from one sample of a study of T-cell reconstitution after alpha-beta-depleted transplantation in children. TCRdb fed the PCR reads into MiXCR, producing one record per CDR3 protein. This table holds about 980,000 distinct CDR3 sequences, about 30% found once. The sequencing used PBMCs, mostly from graft donor cells, collected 360 days after TCRalphabeta/CD19-depleted stem cell transplant. The source of these receptors is a boy less than two years old who had a stem cell transplant for SCID, so the T cells may come from the graft donor. The CDR3 runs from the conserved cysteine through the conserved F or W. Each record gives: CDR3 length, J gene, V gene, CDR3 protein.

CDR3 length: 11
J gene: TRBJ2-5
V gene: TRBV15
CDR3 protein: CATGLWGTQYF

CDR3 length: 15
J gene: TRBJ2-5
V gene: TRBV7-8
CDR3 protein: CASSGAGVRAETQYF

CDR3 length: 18
J gene: TRBJ2-1
V gene: TRBV2
CDR3 protein: CASRSEWGLGGSVNEQFF

CDR3 length: 14
J gene: TRBJ2-7
V gene: TRBV6-2/TRBV6-3
CDR3 protein: CASSYQGPSYEQYF

CDR3 length: 13
J gene: TRBJ2-7
V gene: TRBV6-1
CDR3 protein: CASSRDRLHEQYF

CDR3 length: 15
J gene: TRBJ2-7
V gene: TRBV19
CDR3 protein: CASTQGGAPSYEQYF

CDR3 length: 15
J gene: TRBJ1-2
V gene: TRBV15
CDR3 protein: CATSREQGYGYGYTF

CDR3 length: 16
J gene: TRBJ1-1
V gene: TRBV5-5
CDR3 protein: CASSKGGGRGNTEAFF

CDR3 length: 14
J gene: TRBJ2-3
V gene: TRBV11-2
CDR3 protein: CASSASGGADTQYF

CDR3 length: 15
J gene: TRBJ1-5
V gene: TRBV4-1
CDR3 protein: CASSQVMGQGQPQHF

CDR3 length: 15
J gene: TRBJ2-3
V gene: TRBV7-3
CDR3 protein: CASSLGWPSTDTQYF

CDR3 length: 16
J gene: TRBJ2-2
V gene: TRBV6-2/TRBV6-3
CDR3 protein: CASSYSPVGQGRRLFF

CDR3 length: 16
J gene: TRBJ2-1
V gene: TRBV5-1
CDR3 protein: CASSLAPAGKYNEQFF

CDR3 length: 15
J gene: TRBJ2-1
V gene: TRBV5-1
CDR3 protein: CASSPVGSSYNEQFF

CDR3 length: 15
J gene: TRBJ2-5
V gene: TRBV4-3
CDR3 protein: CASSQVSTPQETQYF

CDR3 length: 14
J gene: TRBJ2-4
V gene: TRBV28
CDR3 protein: CASSSGGQGNIQYF

CDR3 length: 14
J gene: TRBJ2-5
V gene: TRBV7-2
CDR3 protein: CASSLAGRKETQYF

CDR3 length: 13
J gene: TRBJ2-2
V gene: TRBV6-1
CDR3 protein: CASRNIGSGELFF

CDR3 length: 15
J gene: TRBJ2-2
V gene: TRBV6-2/TRBV6-3
CDR3 protein: CASSYVAGYTGELFF

CDR3 length: 14
J gene: TRBJ2-6
V gene: TRBV20-1
CDR3 protein: CSAAGSPGANVLTF

CDR3 length: 14
J gene: TRBJ2-7
V gene: TRBV4-1
CDR3 protein: CASSDTGATYEQYF

CDR3 length: 17
J gene: TRBJ2-4
V gene: TRBV4-3
CDR3 protein: CASSQDGSGGQRNIQYF

CDR3 length: 12
J gene: TRBJ2-7
V gene: TRBV10-3
CDR3 protein: CAISRGGYEQYF

CDR3 length: 17
J gene: TRBJ2-3
V gene: TRBV4-1
CDR3 protein: CASSQDYAGGMADTQYF

CDR3 length: 15
J gene: TRBJ2-3
V gene: TRBV4-3
CDR3 protein: CASSQEDKGTDTQYF

CDR3 length: 14
J gene: TRBJ2-7
V gene: TRBV12-3/TRBV12-4
CDR3 protein: CASRSTGGGHEQYF

CDR3 length: 14
J gene: TRBJ1-5
V gene: TRBV24-1
CDR3 protein: CATGGRARQQPQHF

CDR3 length: 16
J gene: TRBJ2-2
V gene: TRBV7-3
CDR3 protein: CASSLTSGGGLGELFF

CDR3 length: 13
J gene: TRBJ2-2
V gene: TRBV5-1
CDR3 protein: CASTRPNTGELFF

CDR3 length: 17
J gene: TRBJ1-6
V gene: TRBV9
CDR3 protein: CASSVAPGQGSVSPLHF

CDR3 length: 15
J gene: TRBJ2-5
V gene: TRBV7-2
CDR3 protein: CASSLAEGSAETQYF

CDR3 length: 13
J gene: TRBJ1-5
V gene: TRBV20-1
CDR3 protein: CSAKIGRDQPQHF

CDR3 length: 15
J gene: TRBJ2-1
V gene: TRBV12-3/TRBV12-4
CDR3 protein: CASSTGTGASNEQFF